Listed below are T cell receptor beta chains from one sample, sequenced in a study of cytomegalovirus exposure and HLA in healthy donors. Libraries were prepared by immunoSEQ multiplex PCR; TCRdb keeps only in-frame clonotypes and omits some of them. The table lists roughly 120,000 clones, 80% to 85% of them singletons. The sample was PBMCs. The receptors originated from a woman in her 40s in good health and CMV-seronegative. The CDR3 runs from the conserved cysteine through the conserved F or W. A D gene is named only where the DNA matches it firmly. A row's size may be missing; if present it is once, few, many or a size class.

clone_size: -
d_call: TRBD1
j_call: TRBJ1-2
v_call: TRBV11-2
cdr3_length: 15
cdr3_aa: CASSIRGDSWYGYTF
cdr3_nt: TGTGCCAGCAGCATTCGCGGGGACAGTTGGTATGGCTACACCTTC

clone_size: -
d_call: TRBD1
j_call: TRBJ2-7
v_call: TRBV19
cdr3_length: 14
cdr3_aa: CASSARQGVQEQYF
cdr3_nt: TGTGCCAGTAGTGCTCGACAGGGGGTACAGGAGCAGTACTTC

clone_size: few
d_call: -
j_call: TRBJ1-4
v_call: TRBV28
cdr3_length: 11
cdr3_aa: CASGRERKLFF
cdr3_nt: TGTGCCAGCGGCAGGGAACGAAAACTGTTTTTT

clone_size: -
d_call: TRBD2
j_call: TRBJ2-1
v_call: TRBV6-1
cdr3_length: 15
cdr3_aa: CASSEEAGTSNEQFF
cdr3_nt: TGTGCCAGCAGTGAAGAGGCCGGGACTAGCAATGAGCAGTTCTTC

clone_size: -
d_call: -
j_call: TRBJ1-1
v_call: TRBV14
cdr3_length: 20
cdr3_aa: CASSPLGRGRDTRGNTEAFF
cdr3_nt: TGTGCCAGCAGCCCTTTAGGGCGGGGGAGGGATACAAGAGGGAACACTGAAGCTTTCTTT

clone_size: -
d_call: -
j_call: TRBJ1-2
v_call: TRBV6-1
cdr3_length: 17
cdr3_aa: CASSEIWQGGSSYGYTF
cdr3_nt: TGTGCCAGCAGCGAAATTTGGCAGGGAGGTTCTTCCTATGGCTACACCTTC

clone_size: -
d_call: TRBD1
j_call: TRBJ1-2
v_call: TRBV5-1
cdr3_length: 15
cdr3_aa: CASSLDPTGSSGYTF
cdr3_nt: TGCGCCAGCAGCTTGGACCCGACAGGGTCGTCCGGCTACACCTTC

clone_size: -
d_call: -
j_call: TRBJ1-2
v_call: TRBV30
cdr3_length: 13
cdr3_aa: CAWSPGDYYGYTF
cdr3_nt: TGTGCCTGGAGTCCAGGGGATTACTATGGCTACACCTTC

clone_size: once
d_call: -
j_call: TRBJ2-7
v_call: TRBV5-1
cdr3_length: 14
cdr3_aa: CASSLDAGAGEQYF
cdr3_nt: TGCGCCAGCAGCTTGGACGCGGGTGCCGGCGAGCAGTACTTC

clone_size: -
d_call: TRBD2
j_call: TRBJ2-1
v_call: TRBV13
cdr3_length: 22
cdr3_aa: CASSLESWFSGRARGEYNEQFF
cdr3_nt: TGTGCCAGCAGCTTAGAGTCTTGGTTTAGCGGGAGGGCCAGGGGGGAATACAATGAGCAGTTCTTC

clone_size: few
d_call: -
j_call: TRBJ1-4
v_call: TRBV6-1
cdr3_length: 14
cdr3_aa: CASSEATGWEKLFF
cdr3_nt: TGTGCCAGCAGTGAAGCAACGGGTTGGGAAAAACTGTTTTTT

clone_size: -
d_call: TRBD1
j_call: TRBJ1-5
v_call: TRBV11-2
cdr3_length: 12
cdr3_aa: CASSSGTGRQHF
cdr3_nt: TGTGCCAGCAGCTCAGGGACAGGGCGGCAGCATTTT

clone_size: -
d_call: TRBD2
j_call: TRBJ2-1
v_call: TRBV6-5
cdr3_length: 15
cdr3_aa: CASSLAGLSYNEQFF
cdr3_nt: TGTGCCAGCAGTCTAGCGGGGCTATCCTACAATGAGCAGTTCTTC

clone_size: -
d_call: TRBD2
j_call: TRBJ2-5
v_call: TRBV4-2
cdr3_length: 14
cdr3_aa: CASSRRAGEETQYF
cdr3_nt: TGTGCCAGCAGCCGGAGAGCGGGAGAAGAGACCCAGTACTTC

clone_size: -
d_call: TRBD1
j_call: TRBJ1-2
v_call: TRBV5-6
cdr3_length: 14
cdr3_aa: CASSHWDRSYGYTF
cdr3_nt: TGTGCCAGCAGCCACTGGGACAGGAGCTATGGCTACACCTTC

clone_size: -
d_call: TRBD2
j_call: TRBJ2-7
v_call: TRBV28
cdr3_length: 14
cdr3_aa: CASSLSLAGREQYF
cdr3_nt: TGTGCCAGCAGTTTATCACTAGCGGGACGCGAGCAGTACTTC

clone_size: -
d_call: TRBD2
j_call: TRBJ2-3
v_call: TRBV25-1
cdr3_length: 14
cdr3_aa: CASGDYGATDTQYF
cdr3_nt: TGTGCCAGCGGGGACTATGGGGCCACAGATACGCAGTATTTT

clone_size: -
d_call: -
j_call: TRBJ2-2
v_call: TRBV5-8
cdr3_length: 13
cdr3_aa: CASSLGGAGELFF
cdr3_nt: TGTGCCAGCAGCTTGGGCGGGGCCGGGGAGCTGTTTTTT

clone_size: -
d_call: -
j_call: TRBJ2-7
v_call: TRBV18
cdr3_length: 13
cdr3_aa: CASSPQGGYEQYF
cdr3_nt: TGTGCCAGCTCACCCCAGGGGGGATACGAGCAGTACTTC

clone_size: -
d_call: TRBD1
j_call: TRBJ1-2
v_call: TRBV7-2
cdr3_length: 19
cdr3_aa: CASSLGRRDRGVPNYGYTF
cdr3_nt: TGTGCCAGCAGCTTAGGTCGCCGGGACAGGGGTGTTCCTAACTATGGCTACACCTTC

clone_size: -
d_call: TRBD2
j_call: TRBJ2-1
v_call: TRBV7-9
cdr3_length: 15
cdr3_aa: CASSSEGTSGNEQFF
cdr3_nt: TGTGCCAGCAGCTCAGAAGGGACTAGCGGCAATGAGCAGTTCTTC

clone_size: -
d_call: TRBD2
j_call: TRBJ2-7
v_call: TRBV25-1
cdr3_length: 17
cdr3_aa: CASSGSNPGLAPTEQYF
cdr3_nt: TGTGCCAGCAGTGGAAGTAATCCGGGACTAGCCCCTACCGAGCAGTACTTC

clone_size: -
d_call: TRBD1
j_call: TRBJ1-1
v_call: TRBV18
cdr3_length: 16
cdr3_aa: CASSPGQGLRGTEAFF
cdr3_nt: TGTGCCAGCTCACCTGGACAGGGCCTTAGGGGCACTGAAGCTTTCTTT

clone_size: once
d_call: TRBD1
j_call: TRBJ1-6
v_call: TRBV4-1
cdr3_length: 17
cdr3_aa: CASSPPDRGGYNSPLHF
cdr3_nt: TGCGCCAGCAGCCCCCCCGACAGGGGTGGCTATAATTCACCCCTCCACTTT

clone_size: -
d_call: -
j_call: TRBJ2-3
v_call: TRBV21-1
cdr3_length: 16
cdr3_aa: CASSKGEGTGADTQYF
cdr3_nt: TGTGCCAGCAGCAAAGGAGAAGGGACAGGGGCAGATACGCAGTATTTT

clone_size: -
d_call: -
j_call: TRBJ2-5
v_call: TRBV9
cdr3_length: 15
cdr3_aa: CASSAGDSVGETQYF
cdr3_nt: TGTGCCAGCAGCGCGGGGGACAGTGTGGGGGAGACCCAGTACTTC

clone_size: -
d_call: -
j_call: TRBJ1-1
v_call: TRBV7-2
cdr3_length: 14
cdr3_aa: CASSRRVLNTEAFF
cdr3_nt: TGTGCCAGCAGCCGCAGGGTCCTGAACACTGAAGCTTTCTTT

clone_size: -
d_call: TRBD2
j_call: TRBJ2-1
v_call: TRBV9
cdr3_length: 17
cdr3_aa: CASSVVASGGDYNEQFF
cdr3_nt: TGTGCCAGCAGCGTAGTGGCTAGCGGGGGGGATTACAATGAGCAGTTCTTC

clone_size: -
d_call: -
j_call: TRBJ2-2
v_call: TRBV7-2
cdr3_length: 14
cdr3_aa: CASSRETNTGELFF
cdr3_nt: TGTGCCAGCAGCCGGGAAACGAACACCGGGGAGCTGTTTTTT

clone_size: -
d_call: -
j_call: TRBJ1-5
v_call: TRBV21-1
cdr3_length: 21
cdr3_aa: CASSKLPSSAGPYYSNQPQHF
cdr3_nt: TGTGCCAGCAGCAAATTACCGTCGTCGGCAGGGCCTTACTATAGCAATCAGCCCCAGCATTTT

clone_size: -
d_call: TRBD1
j_call: TRBJ2-1
v_call: TRBV2
cdr3_length: 15
cdr3_aa: CASRMGQNLYNEQFF
cdr3_nt: TGTGCCAGCAGGATGGGACAGAACCTCTACAATGAGCAGTTCTTC

clone_size: -
d_call: -
j_call: TRBJ2-3
v_call: TRBV19
cdr3_length: 15
cdr3_aa: CATQEAQSGSDTQYF
cdr3_nt: TGTGCCACCCAGGAGGCGCAAAGTGGGTCGGATACGCAGTATTTT

clone_size: -
d_call: -
j_call: TRBJ2-7
v_call: TRBV21-1
cdr3_length: 18
cdr3_aa: CASSKAHRQTSGAYEQYF
cdr3_nt: TGTGCCAGCAGCAAAGCACACAGGCAGACTAGCGGTGCATACGAGCAGTACTTC

clone_size: once
d_call: TRBD2
j_call: TRBJ2-5
v_call: TRBV28
cdr3_length: 15
cdr3_aa: CASSFGKLAGYERYF
cdr3_nt: TGTGCCAGCAGTTTCGGGAAACTAGCGGGTTACGAGCGGTACTTC

clone_size: -
d_call: TRBD2
j_call: TRBJ2-5
v_call: TRBV5-6
cdr3_length: 15
cdr3_aa: CASSLARGEEETQYF
cdr3_nt: TGTGCCAGCAGCTTGGCTCGGGGGGAGGAGGAGACCCAGTACTTC

clone_size: -
d_call: -
j_call: TRBJ2-1
v_call: TRBV4-3
cdr3_length: 14
cdr3_aa: CASSQRFPGNEQFF
cdr3_nt: TGCGCCAGCAGCCAAAGGTTTCCAGGGAATGAGCAGTTCTTC

clone_size: -
d_call: TRBD2
j_call: TRBJ2-3
v_call: TRBV7-8
cdr3_length: 19
cdr3_aa: CASSLDRGGRKISTDTQYF
cdr3_nt: TGTGCCAGCAGCTTAGATAGGGGCGGGAGGAAGATTAGCACAGATACGCAGTATTTT

clone_size: -
d_call: -
j_call: TRBJ2-7
v_call: TRBV5-4
cdr3_length: 13
cdr3_aa: CASSLRGTYEQYF
cdr3_nt: TGTGCCAGCAGCTTGAGGGGTACCTACGAGCAGTACTTC

clone_size: -
d_call: TRBD2
j_call: TRBJ2-7
v_call: TRBV28
cdr3_length: 14
cdr3_aa: CASSRAGDTYEQYF
cdr3_nt: TGTGCCAGCAGCCGTGCGGGAGATACCTACGAGCAGTACTTC

clone_size: -
d_call: TRBD2
j_call: TRBJ2-1
v_call: TRBV10-1
cdr3_length: 15
cdr3_aa: CASSASGGSYNEQFF
cdr3_nt: TGCGCCAGCAGTGCAAGCGGGGGCTCCTACAATGAGCAGTTCTTC

clone_size: -
d_call: TRBD2
j_call: TRBJ2-7
v_call: TRBV11-2
cdr3_length: 17
cdr3_aa: CAIHTWTSGSKTYEQYF
cdr3_nt: TGTGCCATCCATACTTGGACTAGCGGGAGTAAAACCTACGAGCAGTACTTC